Listed below are T cell receptor beta chains from one sample, sequenced in a study of cytomegalovirus exposure and HLA in healthy donors. Profiled with immunoSEQ multiplex PCR; TCRdb holds only in-frame clones, not every one. This table holds approximately 170,000 clones, over 60% found once. The sequenced material came from PBMCs. The receptors were gathered from a female donor in good health and CMV-seronegative. Each CDR3 is given with its conserved first and last residue. The order of the fields is J gene, clone size, V gene, D gene, CDR3 DNA, CDR3 protein. A D gene is named only where the DNA matches it firmly. Clone sizes are given selectively: once, few, many, or a class where the clone is expanded.

j_gene: TRBJ1-3
abundance: few
v_gene: TRBV4-2
d_gene: TRBD1
CDR3nt: TGTGCCAGCAGCCAGGAACCCGGACAGGGGAGGAACACCATATATTTT
CDR3aa: CASSQEPGQGRNTIYF

j_gene: TRBJ2-7
abundance: -
v_gene: TRBV11-2
d_gene: TRBD1
CDR3nt: TGTGCCAGCAGCTTAGCACTGAACAGGGGCCTAAAGGGAATTTACGAGCAGTACTTC
CDR3aa: CASSLALNRGLKGIYEQYF

j_gene: TRBJ2-1
abundance: -
v_gene: TRBV4-2
d_gene: -
CDR3nt: TGTGCCAGCAGCCCCCTTTTGACGCGGGTCTCCTACAATGAGCAGTTCTTC
CDR3aa: CASSPLLTRVSYNEQFF

j_gene: TRBJ2-7
abundance: -
v_gene: TRBV28
d_gene: TRBD1
CDR3nt: TGTGCCAGCAGTTTGGCGGACAGGGGCGGCTACGAGCAGTACTTC
CDR3aa: CASSLADRGGYEQYF

j_gene: TRBJ1-5
abundance: -
v_gene: TRBV5-5
d_gene: -
CDR3nt: TGTGCCAGCAGCTTCCAGGTTGCGGGGGCTGGGCAGCCCCAGCATTTT
CDR3aa: CASSFQVAGAGQPQHF

j_gene: TRBJ1-1
abundance: -
v_gene: TRBV6-1
d_gene: -
CDR3nt: TGTGCCAGCAGTGTCCACTTTGAAGCTTTCTTT
CDR3aa: CASSVHFEAFF

j_gene: TRBJ1-2
abundance: -
v_gene: TRBV6-1
d_gene: -
CDR3nt: TGTGCCAGCAGAGACACAGGCGGCGACTTC
CDR3aa: CASRDTGGDF

j_gene: TRBJ2-7
abundance: -
v_gene: TRBV2
d_gene: -
CDR3nt: TGTGCCAGCAGTGAATGGAGTACCTACGAGCAGTACTTC
CDR3aa: CASSEWSTYEQYF

j_gene: TRBJ2-7
abundance: -
v_gene: TRBV5-1
d_gene: -
CDR3nt: TGCGCCAGCAGCTCCCTCGGGTTCTACGAGCAGTACTTC
CDR3aa: CASSSLGFYEQYF

j_gene: TRBJ2-1
abundance: -
v_gene: TRBV7-3
d_gene: TRBD2
CDR3nt: TGTGCCAGCAGCTTCGGGGGGTACAATGAGCAGTTCTTC
CDR3aa: CASSFGGYNEQFF

j_gene: TRBJ2-7
abundance: -
v_gene: TRBV18
d_gene: -
CDR3nt: TGTGCCAGCTCACCACCGGAGGACTACGAGCAGTACTTC
CDR3aa: CASSPPEDYEQYF

j_gene: TRBJ1-1
abundance: -
v_gene: TRBV4-1
d_gene: -
CDR3nt: TGCGCCAGCAGCCAAGAAGTTCGGGTTCGCACTGAAGCTTTCTTT
CDR3aa: CASSQEVRVRTEAFF

j_gene: TRBJ2-5
abundance: -
v_gene: TRBV7-9
d_gene: TRBD1
CDR3nt: TGTGCCAGCAGCTTTTCAGGGGGCAGGGAGACCCAGTACTTC
CDR3aa: CASSFSGGRETQYF

j_gene: TRBJ1-4
abundance: -
v_gene: TRBV5-1
d_gene: TRBD1
CDR3nt: TGCGCCAGCAGCAGTGGGACAGGGCCCTTTAATGAAAAACTGTTTTTT
CDR3aa: CASSSGTGPFNEKLFF

j_gene: TRBJ1-2
abundance: -
v_gene: TRBV5-6
d_gene: -
CDR3nt: TGTGCCAGCAGCTTAAATCGTGGCTACACCTTC
CDR3aa: CASSLNRGYTF

j_gene: TRBJ2-1
abundance: -
v_gene: TRBV19
d_gene: -
CDR3nt: TGTGCCAGTAGTATACGCAGGTTAGGCTACAATGAGCAGTTCTTC
CDR3aa: CASSIRRLGYNEQFF

j_gene: TRBJ2-1
abundance: -
v_gene: TRBV2
d_gene: TRBD2
CDR3nt: TGTGCCAGCAGTGTGGAGGGCGGGAGGGTTGAGCAGTTCTTC
CDR3aa: CASSVEGGRVEQFF